The T cell receptor (beta chain) under discussion was sequenced for a study of metastatic and nonmetastatic thyroid tumors (dated by TCRdb to the early 2020s). Concerning the study at large: The researchers compared repertoires between peripheral blood samples and tumor or nodule tissue samples from patients with malignant or benign thyroid disease. Broad study findings and their caveats: In both blood and tumor samples, TCR beta diversity was reported to be significantly higher in malignant tumors than in benign nodules.

None of the patients had been given any treatment before thyroid surgery. Patient clinical samples collected from 2012 to 2018 were retrospectively analysed using T-cell receptor beta sequencing. CDR1 SNHLY and CDR2 FYNNEI are derived from the germline V gene. The CDR3, cysteine through phenylalanine, is 15 amino acids long. Only CDR3 DNA is held: 45 bases, read in frame from base 1. Ends trimmed: V by 7 bases, J by 4 bases; bases unmatched to a gene: 9. Libraries were constructed by PCR. Sequencing used an Illumina HiSeq 4000. High-throughput sequencing was used to profile the CDR3 region of the TCR beta-chain in every patient. In the paper's pipeline: The researchers built a classifier to tell apart papillary thyroid cancer patients with distant metastasis, based on CDR3 differences among clinicopathological groups. The Shannon index was used to assess repertoire diversity, and the Morisita-Horn index was used to assess tumor-blood repertoire similarity. The public sequencing data were trimmed at Q25 with fastp and processed into clonotypes with MiXCR by TCRdb, which kept only in-frame beta chains. The V and J calls and clone size are TCRdb's, not the authors'. Across this sample there are tens of thousands of clones, with about 30% seen only once. Roughly 15% of the sample is in the top ten clones.

The sample holds a few counts of this clone. Its antigen is currently not known. Within one base of it there is no much larger clone, and no base qualities were kept. The chain was built from TRBV2 and TRBJ2-2; a stretch of 7 junction bases matches TRBD1. Source material: tumor tissue. The clonotype comes from a female donor with papillary thyroid cancer or a benign thyroid nodule (not recorded which). Some clones in this sample may be carry-over from other donors' samples. The CDR3 protein is CASMIEDRTTGELFF. The base sequence is TGTGCCAGCATGATAGAGGACAGGACCACCGGGGAGCTGTTTTTT. The CDR3 plus the reference TRBV2 and TRBJ2-2 genes for the other parts give the full variable domain: EPEVTQTPSHQVTQMGQEVILRCVPISNHLYFYWYRQILGQKVEFLVSFYNNEISEKSEIFDDQFSVERPDGSNFTLKIRSTKLEDSAMYFCASMIEDRTTGELFFGEGSRLTVL.